The present TCR beta chain was sequenced within a study of CD8 T cells in Susac syndrome. Bulk CD8+ and CD4+ cells came from magnetic negative isolation; CD8+ TEMRA by FACS. Random hexamers served to reverse transcribe about 0.45 to 1 ug RNA. Each CDR3 protein gets one entry after TCRdb re-called the immunoSEQ multiplex PCR reads with MiXCR. The table has about 120,000 distinct CDR3 sequences, about 94% seen once. Trimming removed 3 bases from V and 4 bases from J, with 10 bases in between. The CDR3 is 13 residues long. In germline, CDR1 is SNHLY, CDR2 FYNNEI. Sequencing input: CD8+ T cells from PBMCs. The chain joins TRBV2 to TRBJ2-7; the D is unclear. This sequence originates from a human donor with Susac syndrome. CDR3 region: CASSELPRYEQYF. In DNA form, the CDR3 reads TGTGCCAGCAGTGAGCTCCCGCGGTACGAGCAGTACTTC. The whole variable domain, filled in from reference TRBV2 and TRBJ2-7, reads EPEVTQTPSHQVTQMGQEVILRCVPISNHLYFYWYRQILGQKVEFLVSFYNNEISEKSEIFDDQFSVERPDGSNFTLKIRSTKLEDSAMYFCASSELPRYEQYFGPGTRLTVT.